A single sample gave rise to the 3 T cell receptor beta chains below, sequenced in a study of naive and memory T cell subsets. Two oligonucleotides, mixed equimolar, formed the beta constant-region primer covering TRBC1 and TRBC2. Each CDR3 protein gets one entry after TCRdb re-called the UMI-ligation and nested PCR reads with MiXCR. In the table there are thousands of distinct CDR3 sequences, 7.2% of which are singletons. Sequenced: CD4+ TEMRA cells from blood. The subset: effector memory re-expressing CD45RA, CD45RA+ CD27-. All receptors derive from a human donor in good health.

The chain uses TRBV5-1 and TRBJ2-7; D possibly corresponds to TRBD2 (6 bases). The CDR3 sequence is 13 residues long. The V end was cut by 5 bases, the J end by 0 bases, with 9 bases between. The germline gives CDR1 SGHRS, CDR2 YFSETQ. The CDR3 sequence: CASRGEASYEQYF. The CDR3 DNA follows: TGCGCCAGCAGGGGGGAGGCCTCCTACGAGCAGTACTTC.

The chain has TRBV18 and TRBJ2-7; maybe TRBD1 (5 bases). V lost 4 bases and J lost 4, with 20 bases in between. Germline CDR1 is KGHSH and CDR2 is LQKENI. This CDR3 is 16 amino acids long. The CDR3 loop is CASSRAGFMSPYEQYF. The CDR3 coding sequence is TGTGCCAGCTCACGGGCAGGGTTCATGTCGCCTTACGAGCAGTACTTC. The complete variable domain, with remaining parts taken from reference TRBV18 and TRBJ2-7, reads NAGVMQNPRHLVRRRGQEARLRCSPMKGHSHVYWYRQLPEEGLKFMVYLQKENIIDESGMPKERFSAEFPKEGPSILRIQQVVRGDSAAYFCASSRAGFMSPYEQYFGPGTRLTVT.

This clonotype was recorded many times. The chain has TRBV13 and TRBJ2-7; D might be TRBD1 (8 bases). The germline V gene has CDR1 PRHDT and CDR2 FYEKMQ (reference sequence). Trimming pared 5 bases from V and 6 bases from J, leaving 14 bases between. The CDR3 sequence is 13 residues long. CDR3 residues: CASSPQGEGEQYF. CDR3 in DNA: TGTGCCAGCAGCCCACAGGGGGAGGGCGAGCAGTACTTC.